This TCR beta chain was profiled in a study of blood T cell repertoires in COVID-19. Overall study: Italy, Spain and the United States were the sources of the convalescent and acute COVID-19 samples. T cells, B-cell-depleted T cells, or PBMCs supplied cDNA or gDNA.

Germline values: CDR1 SGHTA, CDR2 FQGNSA. The CDR3 is made up of 19 amino acids. V gave up 2 bases and J gave up 4 bases; unmatched junction bases: 11. Generated by immunoSEQ multiplex PCR, the TCRdb table keeps only in-frame clones and is missing some. The table lists around 100,000 clones, 70% to 80% of them singletons, with 12% in the top ten. This receptor was taken from a woman in her 70s with acute or convalescent COVID-19. Sequenced input: peripheral blood. J is TRBJ2-6 and V is TRBV7-2; TRBD2 agrees at 10 bases. Here the CDR3 DNA reads TGTGCCAGCAGCTTATATTCGGGAGCGGGGGGGAGCGGGGCCAACGTCCTGACTTTC. It codes for CASSLYSGAGGSGANVLTF. Filled out from reference TRBV7-2 and TRBJ2-6, the complete variable domain reads GAGVSQSPSNKVTEKGKDVELRCDPISGHTALYWYRQSLGQGLEFLIYFQGNSAPDKSGLPSDRFSAERTGGSVSTLTIQRTQQEDSAVYLCASSLYSGAGGSGANVLTFGAGSRLTVL.